These 22 T cell receptor beta chains originate from one sample sequenced in a study of PD-L1 blockade in urothelial cancer. The repertoire was sequenced with immunoSEQ multiplex PCR; TCRdb's copy has only in-frame clones and lacks some. The top ten clones hold under 8.5% of a sample with 40,000 to 55,000 clones, 91% of them seen once. Stated time point: peripheral blood 6 weeks after treatment start. This specimen consisted of PBMCs, obtained around atezolizumab (anti-PD-L1) treatment. The receptor set was obtained from an older man with urothelial cancer.

This chain joins TRBV7-8 and TRBJ1-5, with 7 bases aligning to TRBD1. Germline V gene sequence: CDR1 SGHVS, CDR2 FQNEAQ. The trim removed 0 bases at V and 6 bases at J, leaving 5 bases unmatched. CDR3 length: 15 amino acids. CDR3 region: CASSLATGVGQPQHF. The CDR3 bases are TGTGCCAGCAGCTTAGCAACAGGGGTCGGTCAGCCCCAGCATTTT.

The chain employs TRBV5-8 and TRBJ1-2; D call uncertain. Germline V gives CDR1 SGHTS, CDR2 YDEGEE. V was pared by 2 bases and J by 3 bases, with 5 bases between. This CDR3 has 12 amino acids. CDR3 loop: CASSFLDYGYTF. The DNA of the CDR3 is TGTGCCAGCAGCTTTTTAGACTATGGCTACACCTTC.

The chain is built from TRBV7-8 and TRBJ1-2, with TRBD1 identical over 7 bases. The CDR3 totals 12 residues. Germline CDR1 reads SGHVS; CDR2 reads FQNEAQ. J lost 8 bases, V lost 5 bases, and 5 bases had no gene match. CDR3 DNA: TGTGCCAGCAGCCCACAGGGGTACGGCTACACCTTC. This translates into CASSPQGYGYTF.

This rearrangement joins TRBV6-1 to TRBJ1-2, with 7 bases identical to TRBD1. The CDR3 contains 14 residues. J lost 13 bases, V lost 8 bases, and 19 bases had no gene match. Per the germline V gene, CDR1 is MNHNS and CDR2 is SASEGT. The CDR3 coding sequence is TGTGCCAGCGGAGGCCGGGACAGTTTAGGTTTAGCCACCTTC. This encodes CASGGRDSLGLATF.

The chain has TRBV5-1 and TRBJ1-1; no definite D call. The germline gives CDR1 SGHRS, CDR2 YFSETQ. There are 14 residues in the CDR3. Trimming left V 2 bases short and J 0 bases short, with 8 bases between. The CDR3 protein is CASSLAGMNTEAFF. The DNA of the CDR3 is TGCGCCAGCAGCTTAGCGGGGATGAACACTGAAGCTTTCTTT.

This chain uses TRBV5-1 with TRBJ2-5; 12 bases line up with TRBD2. This CDR3 comprises 15 residues. CDR1 SGHRS and CDR2 YFSETQ come from the germline V gene. The junction had 6 bases not matched to a gene; V was cut back by 4 bases and J by 5 bases. The CDR3 loop is CASSVLAGGPETQYF. The CDR3 nucleotides read TGCGCCAGCAGCGTGCTAGCGGGAGGGCCGGAGACCCAGTACTTC.

This chain uses TRBV2 with TRBJ2-1, with D possibly matching TRBD2 (6 bases). Germline V gives CDR1 SNHLY, CDR2 FYNNEI. Trimming stripped 4 bases from V and 14 bases from J, with 18 bases between. The CDR3 consists of 13 residues. CDR3 protein: CASSGVPGGGEFF. The DNA of the CDR3 is TGTGCCAGCAGTGGGGTTCCGGGCGGCGGGGAGTTCTTC.

The CDR3 DNA is TGTGCTAGTGGTCGTACTGCCCTACCATCGGGTCCAGGATCGGGGCAGCCCCAGCATTTT. Translation gives CASGRTALPSGPGSGQPQHF. The chain recombines TRBV12-5 with TRBJ1-5; D gene unclear. Germline-derived CDR1 and CDR2 are LGHNT and FRNRAP. Trimming pared 5 bases from V and 7 bases from J, leaving 33 bases between. CDR3 length: 20 amino acids.

V gene TRBV9 combines with J gene TRBJ2-1; 13 nucleotides match TRBD2. CDR1 is SGDLS and CDR2 is YYNGEE in the germline V gene. With V trimmed by 0 bases and J by 10 bases, 7 bases remained unmatched. The length of the CDR3 is 16 residues. CDR3 amino acids: CASSVAGTSGNGEQFF. The DNA for the CDR3 is TGTGCCAGCAGCGTAGCCGGGACTAGCGGGAATGGGGAGCAGTTCTTC.

The gene calls are TRBV28 and TRBJ2-2; 7 positions match TRBD2. The CDR3 length is 15 residues. CDR1 and CDR2 from the germline V gene are MDHEN and SYDVKM. The V and J ends lost 6 bases and 3 bases, in that order; junction bases with no gene match: 7. CDR3: CASSPFSGYTGELFF. CDR3 nucleotides: TGTGCCAGCAGCCCCTTTAGCGGGTACACCGGGGAGCTGTTTTTT.

The gene calls are TRBV9 and TRBJ1-2; TRBD1 is a possible D gene (5 bases). The CDR3 sequence is 13 residues long. Germline V gives CDR1 SGDLS, CDR2 YYNGEE. Trimming stripped 0 bases from V and 7 bases from J, with 10 bases between. CDR3 in amino acids: CASSVEGFGGYTF. CDR3 coding DNA: TGTGCCAGCAGCGTAGAGGGGTTTGGTGGCTACACCTTC.

The CDR3 reads CASSSPSGSVYNEQFF. As DNA, the CDR3 is TGTGCCAGCAGTTCCCCTAGCGGGAGTGTCTACAATGAGCAGTTCTTC. The chain is built from TRBV28 and TRBJ2-1, with 10 bases matching TRBD2. The ends lost 4 bases at V and 3 bases at J; junction bases unmatched: 6. The CDR3 totals 16 residues. Germline CDR1 MDHEN, CDR2 SYDVKM.

The chain links TRBV4-2 to TRBJ2-3, with D tentatively TRBD1 (5 bases). Germline values: CDR1 LGHNA, CDR2 YNFKEQ. The CDR3 sequence is 18 residues long. Trimming shortened V by 3 bases and J by 4 bases, and 23 bases separated the two germline ends. The DNA for the CDR3 is TGTGCCAGCAGCCAGAAGAAAGGTAAGGGGCCCCCCCCAGATACGCAGTATTTT. This codes for CASSQKKGKGPPPDTQYF.

The gene calls are TRBV27 and TRBJ2-1; 13 bases agree with TRBD2. This CDR3 region has 15 residues. Germline loops: CDR1 MNHEY, CDR2 SMNVEV (reference sequence). The V gene end was trimmed by 4 bases and the J gene end by 6 bases; junction bases not matched to a gene: 3. CDR3 protein: CASSSRTSGSNEQFF. CDR3 nucleotide sequence: TGTGCCAGCAGTTCTAGGACTAGCGGGAGCAATGAGCAGTTCTTC.

V and J are TRBV18 and TRBJ2-3; TRBD2 matches at 8 bases. The CDR3 has 15 residues. Per germline, CDR1 KGHSH and CDR2 LQKENI. V shed 3 bases and J 4 bases; nucleotides not matched to a gene: 6. Here the CDR3 reads CASSPGAGGSDTQYF. The CDR3 DNA is TGTGCCAGCTCACCGGGCGCGGGAGGTTCAGATACGCAGTATTTT.

This clone was seen just once. This chain joins TRBV28 and TRBJ1-5; weak D call: TRBD1 (6 bases). The ends were cut back, 3 bases at V and 0 bases at J, with 12 bases in the middle. CDR3 length: 16 amino acids. CDR1 MDHEN and CDR2 SYDVKM come from the germline V gene. CDR3 residues: CASSLPGANSNQPQHF. The CDR3 coding sequence is TGTGCCAGCAGTTTGCCAGGGGCGAATAGCAATCAGCCCCAGCATTTT.

The V and J genes are TRBV21-1 and TRBJ1-1. TRBV21-1 is described as a pseudogene. The CDR3 covers 11 residues. The CDR3 loop reads CASGRVTEAFF. The CDR3 coding sequence is TGTGCCAGCGGGAGGGTCACTGAAGCTTTCTTT.

The V and J genes are TRBV5-4 and TRBJ2-2; tentative D call: TRBD2 (6 bases). Germline CDR1 is SGHNT and CDR2 is YYREEE (reference sequence). CDR3 length: 16 residues. The germline V and J ends were trimmed by 3 bases and 6 bases, with 18 bases remaining between them. CDR3 bases: TGTGCCAGCAGCTCCGGGTTAGCGGAGGAATCCGGGGAGCTGTTTTTT. This gives the protein CASSSGLAEESGELFF.

The chain has TRBV28 and TRBJ2-6; perhaps TRBD1 as D (6 bases). Germline assignment: CDR1 MDHEN and CDR2 SYDVKM. The V end lost 3 bases, the J end lost 0 bases, and 12 bases lay between the germline ends. The CDR3 runs 17 residues. CDR3 nucleotide sequence: TGTGCCAGCAGTTTGAACAGGGTGTTCTCTGGGGCCAACGTCCTGACTTTC. Translating gives CASSLNRVFSGANVLTF.

CDR3 sequence reads: CASSFSEGYEQFF. In DNA form, the CDR3 reads TGTGCCAGCAGCTTTAGCGAGGGCTATGAGCAGTTCTTC. This chain connects TRBV7-3 to TRBJ2-1; D possibly corresponds to TRBD2 (5 bases). V dropped 3 bases and J dropped 8 bases, with 11 bases sitting between them. The CDR3 sequence is 13 residues long. CDR1 SGHTA and CDR2 FQGTGA come from the germline V gene.

The V gene is TRBV7-8, the J gene TRBJ2-7; TRBD2 agrees at 7 bases. V was clipped by 1 base and J by 4 bases; unmatched bases: 22. The CDR3 sequence is 20 residues long. Germline assignment: CDR1 SGHVS and CDR2 FQNEAQ. CDR3 amino acids: CASSLEVGGPSFPFDYEQYF. For the CDR3, the DNA is TGTGCCAGCAGCTTAGAGGTGGGAGGGCCTTCGTTCCCTTTTGATTACGAGCAGTACTTC.

This chain uses TRBV7-3 with TRBJ2-3; TRBD2 agrees at 11 bases. V trimming: 1 base; J trimming: 6 bases; junction bases outside the gene matches: 6. Germline CDR1 reads SGHTA; CDR2 reads FQGTGA. This CDR3 spans 16 amino acids. This CDR3 reads CASSLRTSGPTDTQYF. CDR3 nucleotides: TGTGCCAGCAGCTTAAGGACTAGCGGGCCGACGGATACGCAGTATTTT.